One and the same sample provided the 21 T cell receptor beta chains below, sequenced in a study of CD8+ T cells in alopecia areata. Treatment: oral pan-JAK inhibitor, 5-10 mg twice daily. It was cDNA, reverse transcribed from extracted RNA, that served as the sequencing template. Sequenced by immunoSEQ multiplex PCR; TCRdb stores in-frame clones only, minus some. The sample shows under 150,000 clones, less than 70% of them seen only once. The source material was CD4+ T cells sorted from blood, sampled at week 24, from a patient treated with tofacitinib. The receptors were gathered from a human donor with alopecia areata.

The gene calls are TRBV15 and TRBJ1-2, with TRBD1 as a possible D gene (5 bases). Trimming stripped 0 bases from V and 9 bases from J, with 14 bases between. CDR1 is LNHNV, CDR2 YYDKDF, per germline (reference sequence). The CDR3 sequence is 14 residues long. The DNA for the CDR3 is TGTGCCACCAGCAGAGATTACGGGGGTAGGCGCTACACCTTC. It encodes CATSRDYGGRRYTF.

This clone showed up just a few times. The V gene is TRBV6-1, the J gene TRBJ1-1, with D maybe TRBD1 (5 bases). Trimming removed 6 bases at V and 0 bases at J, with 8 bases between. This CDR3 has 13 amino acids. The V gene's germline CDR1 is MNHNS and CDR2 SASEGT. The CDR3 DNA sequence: TGTGCCAGCAGGACAGAAATGAACACTGAAGCTTTCTTT. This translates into CASRTEMNTEAFF.

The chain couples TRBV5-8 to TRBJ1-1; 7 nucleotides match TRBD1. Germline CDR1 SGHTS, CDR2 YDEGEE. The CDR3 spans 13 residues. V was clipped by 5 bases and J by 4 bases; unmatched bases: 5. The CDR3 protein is CASSRQGGTEAFF. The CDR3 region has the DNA TGTGCCAGCAGTCGACAGGGAGGCACTGAAGCTTTCTTT.

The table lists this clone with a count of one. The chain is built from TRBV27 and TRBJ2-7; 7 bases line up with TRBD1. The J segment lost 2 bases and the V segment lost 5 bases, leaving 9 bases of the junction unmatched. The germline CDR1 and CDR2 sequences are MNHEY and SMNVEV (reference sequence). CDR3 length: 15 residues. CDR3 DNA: TGTGCCAGCAGTCTCCTCCCAGGGGGAGCCTACGAGCAGTACTTC. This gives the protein CASSLLPGGAYEQYF.

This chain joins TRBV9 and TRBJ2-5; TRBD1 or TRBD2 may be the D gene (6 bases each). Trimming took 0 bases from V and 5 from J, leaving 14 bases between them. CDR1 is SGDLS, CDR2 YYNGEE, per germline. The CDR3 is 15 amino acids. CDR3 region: CASSVGGGPGETQYF. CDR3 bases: TGTGCCAGCAGCGTAGGTGGGGGGCCTGGGGAGACCCAGTACTTC.

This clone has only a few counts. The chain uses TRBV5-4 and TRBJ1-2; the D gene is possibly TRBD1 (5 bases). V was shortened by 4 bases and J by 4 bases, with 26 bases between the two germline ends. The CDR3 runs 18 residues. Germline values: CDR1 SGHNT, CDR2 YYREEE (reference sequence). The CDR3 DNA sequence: TGTGCCAGCAGCCTGGAGGTCGAATCGGGGCGCCGCGGCTATGGCTACACCTTC. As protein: CASSLEVESGRRGYGYTF.

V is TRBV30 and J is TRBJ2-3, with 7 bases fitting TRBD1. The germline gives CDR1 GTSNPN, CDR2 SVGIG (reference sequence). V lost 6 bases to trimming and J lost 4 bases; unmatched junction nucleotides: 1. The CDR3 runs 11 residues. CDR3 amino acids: CACTGADTQYF. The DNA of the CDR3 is TGTGCCTGTACAGGGGCAGATACGCAGTATTTT.

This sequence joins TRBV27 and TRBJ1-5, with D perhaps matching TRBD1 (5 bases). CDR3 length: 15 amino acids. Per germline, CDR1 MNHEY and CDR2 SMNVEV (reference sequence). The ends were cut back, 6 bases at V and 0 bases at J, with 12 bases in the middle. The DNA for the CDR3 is TGTGCCAGCAGCCGGGGCTTATATAGCAATCAGCCCCAGCATTTT. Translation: CASSRGLYSNQPQHF.

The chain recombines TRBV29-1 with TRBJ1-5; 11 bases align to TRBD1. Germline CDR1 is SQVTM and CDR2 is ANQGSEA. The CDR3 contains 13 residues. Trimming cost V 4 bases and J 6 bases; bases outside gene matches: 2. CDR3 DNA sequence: TGCAGCGTTGGGACAGGGGGCGTTCAGCCCCAGCATTTT. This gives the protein CSVGTGGVQPQHF.

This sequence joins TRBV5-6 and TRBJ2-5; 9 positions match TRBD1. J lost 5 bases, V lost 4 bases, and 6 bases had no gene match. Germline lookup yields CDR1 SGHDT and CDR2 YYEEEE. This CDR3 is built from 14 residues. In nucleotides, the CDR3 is TGTGCCAGCAGCCGGCTCGGACAGGGGGAGACCCAGTACTTC. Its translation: CASSRLGQGETQYF.

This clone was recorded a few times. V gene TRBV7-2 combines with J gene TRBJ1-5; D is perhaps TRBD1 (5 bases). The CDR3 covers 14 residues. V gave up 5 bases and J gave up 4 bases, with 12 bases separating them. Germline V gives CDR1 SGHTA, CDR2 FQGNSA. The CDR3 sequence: CASSPGDGNQPQHF. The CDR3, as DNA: TGTGCCAGCAGCCCTGGGGACGGTAATCAGCCCCAGCATTTT.

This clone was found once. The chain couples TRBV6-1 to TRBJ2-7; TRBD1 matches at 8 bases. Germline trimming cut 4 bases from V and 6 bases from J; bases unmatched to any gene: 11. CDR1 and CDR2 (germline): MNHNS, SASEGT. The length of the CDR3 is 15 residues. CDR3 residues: CASSGGSTGVGEQYF. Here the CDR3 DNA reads TGTGCCAGCAGTGGGGGGTCGACAGGGGTCGGCGAGCAGTACTTC.

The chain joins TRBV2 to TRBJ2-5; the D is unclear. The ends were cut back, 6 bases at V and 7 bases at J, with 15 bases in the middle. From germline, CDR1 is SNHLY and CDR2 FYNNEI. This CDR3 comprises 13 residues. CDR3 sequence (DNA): TGTGCCAGCAGCCCGTCCGTATCGGGGACCCAGTACTTC. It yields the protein CASSPSVSGTQYF.

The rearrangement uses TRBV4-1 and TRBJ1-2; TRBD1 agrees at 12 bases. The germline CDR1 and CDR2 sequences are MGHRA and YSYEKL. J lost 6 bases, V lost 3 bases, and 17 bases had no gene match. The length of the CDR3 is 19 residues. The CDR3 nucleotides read TGCGCCAGCAGCCACCCCCTCACTGGTACCGGGACAGGGGGCAATGGCTACACCTTC. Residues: CASSHPLTGTGTGGNGYTF.

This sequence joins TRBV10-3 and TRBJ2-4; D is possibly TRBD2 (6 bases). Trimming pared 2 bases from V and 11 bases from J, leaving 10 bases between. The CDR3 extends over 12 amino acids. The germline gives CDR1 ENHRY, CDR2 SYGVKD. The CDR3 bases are TGTGCCATCAGTGAGGGAGGGACCCTTCAGTACTTC. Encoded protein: CAISEGGTLQYF.

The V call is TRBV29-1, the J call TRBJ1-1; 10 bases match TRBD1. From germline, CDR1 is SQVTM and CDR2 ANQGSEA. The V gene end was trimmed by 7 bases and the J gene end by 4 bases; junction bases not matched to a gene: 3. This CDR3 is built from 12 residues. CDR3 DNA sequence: TGCAGCGCCGGACAGGGGGTCACTGAAGCTTTCTTT. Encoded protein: CSAGQGVTEAFF.

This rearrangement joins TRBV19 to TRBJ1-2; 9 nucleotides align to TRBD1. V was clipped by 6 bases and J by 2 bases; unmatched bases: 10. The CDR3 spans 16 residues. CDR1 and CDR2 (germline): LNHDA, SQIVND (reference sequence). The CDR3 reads CASRGGGTGTNYGYTF. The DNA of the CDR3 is TGTGCCAGTAGGGGCGGAGGGACAGGGACCAACTATGGCTACACCTTC.

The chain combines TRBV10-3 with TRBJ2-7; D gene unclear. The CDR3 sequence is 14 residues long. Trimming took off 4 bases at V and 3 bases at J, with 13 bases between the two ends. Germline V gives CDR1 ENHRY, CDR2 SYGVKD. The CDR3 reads CAISAGPPSYEQYF. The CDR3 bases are TGTGCCATCAGTGCGGGCCCTCCTAGCTACGAGCAGTACTTC.

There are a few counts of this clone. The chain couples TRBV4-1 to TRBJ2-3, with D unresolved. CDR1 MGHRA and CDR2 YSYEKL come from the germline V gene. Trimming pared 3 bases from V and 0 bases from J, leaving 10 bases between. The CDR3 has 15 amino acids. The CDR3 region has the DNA TGCGCCAGCAGCCAGCCCTACGTGAGCACAGATACGCAGTATTTT. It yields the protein CASSQPYVSTDTQYF.

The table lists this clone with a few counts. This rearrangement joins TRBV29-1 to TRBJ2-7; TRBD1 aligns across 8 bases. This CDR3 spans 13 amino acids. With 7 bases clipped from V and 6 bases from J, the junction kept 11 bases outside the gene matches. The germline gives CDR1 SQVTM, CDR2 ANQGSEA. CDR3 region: CSGLDRGNAEQYF. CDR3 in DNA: TGCAGCGGCCTTGACAGGGGCAATGCCGAGCAGTACTTC.

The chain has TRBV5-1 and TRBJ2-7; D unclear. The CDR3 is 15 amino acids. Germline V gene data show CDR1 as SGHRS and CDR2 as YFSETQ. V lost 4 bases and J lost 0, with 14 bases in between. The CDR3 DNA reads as TGCGCCAGCAGCCCTGGTACCAGCAGCTCCTACGAGCAGTACTTC. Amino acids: CASSPGTSSSYEQYF. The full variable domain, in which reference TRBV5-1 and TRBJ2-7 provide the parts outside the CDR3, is KAGVTQTPRYLIKTRGQQVTLSCSPISGHRSVSWYQQTPGQGLQFLFEYFSETQRNKGNFPGRFSGRQFSNSRSEMNVSTLELGDSALYLCASSPGTSSSYEQYFGPGTRLTVT.